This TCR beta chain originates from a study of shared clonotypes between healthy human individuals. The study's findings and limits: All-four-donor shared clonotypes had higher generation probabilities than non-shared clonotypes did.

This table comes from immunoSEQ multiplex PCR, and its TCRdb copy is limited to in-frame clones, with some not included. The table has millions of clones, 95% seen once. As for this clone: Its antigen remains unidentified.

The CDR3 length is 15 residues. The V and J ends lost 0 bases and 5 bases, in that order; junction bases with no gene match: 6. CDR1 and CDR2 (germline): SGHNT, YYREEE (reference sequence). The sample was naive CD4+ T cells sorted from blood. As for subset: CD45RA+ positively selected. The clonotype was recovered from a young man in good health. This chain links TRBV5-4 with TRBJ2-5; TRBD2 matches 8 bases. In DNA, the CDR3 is TGTGCCAGCAGCTTGGGGACTAGCAATCCGGAGACCCAGTACTTC. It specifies CASSLGTSNPETQYF.